This T cell receptor (beta chain) appears in the sequencing data of a study of OX40 agonist ivuxolimab in advanced cancers. Clones were sequenced by immunoSEQ multiplex PCR, and TCRdb holds only the in-frame ones, with some missing. The table has roughly 56,000 clones, roughly 81% seen once. General study results and limits: Mean expanded clone counts were higher in CD8+ than CD4+ T cells.

This CDR3 contains 13 residues. Trimming removed 3 bases at V and 3 bases at J, with 9 bases between. Looked up from germline, CDR1 is SGHAT and CDR2 is FQNNGV. Turning to this clone: Its antigen remains unidentified.

The V call is TRBV11-2, the J call TRBJ2-7, with D possibly TRBD2 on 6 matching bases. The material was CD4+ or CD8+ T cells sorted from blood, obtained in a trial of the OX40 agonist ivuxolimab. The clonotype comes from an adult with an advanced solid tumor such as melanoma, head and neck, liver or kidney cancer. CDR3 DNA sequence: TGTGCCAGCAGCTTCGCTAGCGACTACGAGCAGTACTTC. Translated, it gives CASSFASDYEQYF. Full variable domain (remainder filled in from reference TRBV11-2 and TRBJ2-7): EAGVAQSPRYKIIEKRQSVAFWCNPISGHATLYWYQQILGQGPKLLIQFQNNGVVDDSQLPKDRFSAERLKGVDSTLKIQPAKLEDSAVYLCASSFASDYEQYFGPGTRLTVT.